The clone carrying this T cell receptor beta chain was detected a few times. This record belongs to a study of blood T cell repertoires in COVID-19. Study-wide background: COVID-19 samples from acute and convalescent phases originated in the United States, Italy and Spain.

Germline V gene data show CDR1 as MGHRA and CDR2 as YSYEKL. V was pared by 4 bases and J by 5 bases, with 15 bases between. The CDR3 is 15 residues long. Here immunoSEQ multiplex PCR was the method, and the copy in TCRdb shows in-frame clones only, minus some. The sample includes more than 120,000 clones, roughly 89% seen only once; the top ten take over 0.85%. The chain has TRBV4-1 and TRBJ1-5; no definite D call. The TCR comes from a woman in her forties or fifties with acute or convalescent COVID-19. Sequencing used peripheral blood. CDR3 amino acids: CASSRLGGSYQPQHF. The CDR3 bases are TGCGCCAGCAGCCGACTAGGTGGGTCTTATCAGCCCCAGCATTTT.